One sample yielded the 20 T cell receptor beta chains listed below, sequenced in a study of T cell repertoires in cytomegalovirus infection. Each CDR3 protein gets one entry after TCRdb re-called the reads with MiXCR. Among a few hundred thousand distinct CDR3 sequences listed, just under 40% were seen once. What these receptors recognize is not known. Here the sequenced sample was cultured PBMCs, taken from culture after CMV antigen stimulation. Receptors originate from a human donor in good health (CMV status not recorded). Some clones in this sample may be carry-over from other donors' samples.

J is TRBJ1-6 and V is TRBV7-2; D is ambiguous. Germline values: CDR1 SGHTA, CDR2 FQGNSA. V lost 8 bases and J 2 bases, leaving 7 bases between the germline ends. The CDR3 contains 13 residues. CDR3 amino acids: CASAVTYNSPLHF. CDR3 DNA sequence: TGTGCCAGCGCGGTAACCTATAATTCACCCCTCCACTTT. The variable domain in full, completed from reference TRBV7-2 and TRBJ1-6, reads GAGVSQSPSNKVTEKGKDVELRCDPISGHTALYWYRQSLGQGLEFLIYFQGNSAPDKSGLPSDRFSAERTGGSVSTLTIQRTQQEDSAVYLCASAVTYNSPLHFGNGTRLTVT.

As DNA, the CDR3 is TGTGCCACCAGTGTTGGGGGGGGTGCGACCTACGAGCAGTACTTC. This translates into CATSVGGGATYEQYF. The V and J genes are TRBV24-1 and TRBJ2-7; 7 positions agree with TRBD2. Germline CDR1 is KGHDR and CDR2 is SFDVKD. Unmatched junction bases numbered 8, after V lost 5 bases and J lost 2 bases. The CDR3 spans 15 residues.

This clonotype was observed a few times. This chain links TRBV5-1 with TRBJ1-6, with TRBD1 matching over 7 bases. V lost 1 base to trimming and J lost 7 bases; unmatched junction nucleotides: 8. Germline loops: CDR1 SGHRS, CDR2 YFSETQ. The CDR3 is made up of 16 amino acids. The CDR3 DNA sequence: TGCGCCAGCAGCTTGCAGGGGGACCCTTCCAATTCACCCCTCCACTTT. Translating it yields CASSLQGDPSNSPLHF.

The V and J genes are TRBV4-2 and TRBJ2-7; the D gene is possibly TRBD1 (6 bases). Germline CDR1 is LGHNA and CDR2 is YNFKEQ. The CDR3 covers 16 residues. Trimming took off 0 bases at V and 3 bases at J, with 15 bases between the two ends. CDR3 in amino acids: CASSQDVDRGFYEQYF. CDR3 in DNA: TGTGCCAGCAGCCAAGATGTGGACAGAGGGTTCTACGAGCAGTACTTC.

The chain recombines TRBV12-3 or TRBV12-4 with TRBJ2-3; D is unresolved. Trimming removed 7 bases at V and 5 bases at J, with 10 bases between. CDR3 size: 12 residues. CDR3 sequence reads: CASTPVRDTQYF. The CDR3 DNA reads TGTGCCAGCACCCCAGTTCGAGATACGCAGTATTTT.

The V and J genes are TRBV7-6 and TRBJ1-5; 12 bases agree with TRBD1. This CDR3 comprises 14 residues. V lost 6 bases to trimming and J lost 7 bases; unmatched junction nucleotides: 4. The germline gives CDR1 SGHVS, CDR2 FNYEAQ. The CDR3 DNA reads TGTGCCAGCAGGGGACAGGGGGCTACCCAGCCCCAGCATTTT. It specifies CASRGQGATQPQHF.

V gene TRBV4-3 combines with J gene TRBJ2-3, with D hard to call. The CDR3 has 14 amino acids. Germline CDR1 reads LGHNA; CDR2 reads YSLEER. V lost 0 bases and J lost 1, with 5 bases in between. CDR3 residues: CASSQDSRTDTQYF. The DNA for the CDR3 is TGCGCCAGCAGCCAAGATAGCCGCACAGATACGCAGTATTTT.

The DNA of the CDR3 is TGTGCCAGCAGCGTAGGAAACGGCGGGGGGACAGGGGATGAAAAACTGTTTTTT. Translated: CASSVGNGGGTGDEKLFF. The J gene is TRBJ1-4, the V gene TRBV9, with TRBD1 identical over 10 bases. Germline lookup yields CDR1 SGDLS and CDR2 YYNGEE. This CDR3 comprises 18 residues. V was pared by 0 bases and J by 6 bases, with 11 bases of the junction left unmatched.

This clonotype has at least ten counts. The chain joins TRBV11-2 to TRBJ2-7; 7 bases agree with TRBD2. CDR3 length: 15 residues. Looked up from germline, CDR1 is SGHAT and CDR2 is FQNNGV. With V trimmed by 5 bases and J by 3 bases, 10 bases remained unmatched. In DNA, the CDR3 is TGTGCCAGCAGCCAATCCAGCGGGGCCAACTACGAGCAGTACTTC. It is translated as CASSQSSGANYEQYF.

The V gene is TRBV7-6, the J gene TRBJ2-5; tentatively, D is TRBD2 (6 bases). Trimming took 3 bases from V and 5 from J, leaving 19 bases between them. Germline CDR1 and CDR2: SGHVS and FNYEAQ. This CDR3 is 16 amino acids long. The CDR3 loop is CASSFVAGSEGETQYF. The DNA of the CDR3 is TGTGCCAGCAGCTTTGTTGCGGGGAGTGAGGGGGAGACCCAGTACTTC.

V and J are TRBV7-2 and TRBJ2-2; D is unclear. The germline CDR1 and CDR2 sequences are SGHTA and FQGNSA. The CDR3 spans 16 residues. The ends were cut back, 2 bases at V and 7 bases at J, with 17 bases in the middle. CDR3 residues: CASSLTFTVSGGELFF. CDR3 DNA sequence: TGTGCCAGCAGCTTAACGTTCACAGTATCGGGCGGGGAGCTGTTTTTT.

The chain has TRBV4-1 and TRBJ2-7; 11 bases agree with TRBD2. The CDR3 spans 17 residues. After removal of 1 base from V and 0 bases from J, the junction contained 5 bases not matched to a gene. CDR1 and CDR2 from the germline V gene are MGHRA and YSYEKL. The CDR3 sequence: CASSQAETSGDSYEQYF. The CDR3 coding sequence is TGCGCCAGCAGCCAAGCGGAGACTAGCGGGGACTCCTACGAGCAGTACTTC.

The chain carries TRBV29-1 and TRBJ1-2, with no clear D. Trimming took off 3 bases at V and 3 bases at J, with 17 bases between the two ends. The CDR3 has 15 amino acids. Per germline, CDR1 SQVTM and CDR2 ANQGSEA. CDR3 protein: CSVDRGEWFDYGYTF. The CDR3 DNA follows: TGCAGCGTTGATCGTGGGGAATGGTTCGACTATGGCTACACCTTC.

The V call is TRBV27, the J call TRBJ1-2; perhaps TRBD1 as D (6 bases). The germline V gene encodes CDR1 MNHEY and CDR2 SMNVEV (reference sequence). V was trimmed by 5 bases and J by 0 bases, leaving 13 bases between them. The length of the CDR3 is 15 residues. The CDR3 spells CASSPTGLTNYGYTF. The DNA for the CDR3 is TGTGCCAGCAGTCCTACAGGGCTGACTAACTATGGCTACACCTTC.

The chain combines TRBV4-1 with TRBJ2-1; 7 nucleotides agree with TRBD2. This CDR3 is 16 amino acids long. V lost 1 base to trimming and J lost 0 bases; unmatched junction nucleotides: 3. The germline CDR1 and CDR2 sequences are MGHRA and YSYEKL. The CDR3 reads CASSQGGTNSYNEQFF. CDR3 sequence (DNA): TGCGCCAGCAGCCAAGGAGGGACTAACTCCTACAATGAGCAGTTCTTC.

The sample holds a few counts of this clonotype. V and J are TRBV7-9 and TRBJ2-3; maybe TRBD2 (6 bases). Germline CDR1 and CDR2: SEHNR and FQNEAQ (reference sequence). V lost 1 base to trimming and J lost 2 bases, with 10 bases between them. The CDR3 totals 15 residues. The CDR3: CASSLVSGVTDTQYF. CDR3 bases: TGTGCCAGCAGCTTAGTTTCGGGGGTCACAGATACGCAGTATTTT. Full variable domain (missing parts from reference TRBV7-9 and TRBJ2-3): DTGVSQNPRHKITKRGQNVTFRCDPISEHNRLYWYRQTLGQGPEFLTYFQNEAQLEKSRLLSDRFSAERPKGSFSTLEIQRTEQGDSAMYLCASSLVSGVTDTQYFGPGTRLTVL.

This clonotype was counted between two and nine times. This chain connects TRBV7-2 to TRBJ2-4; D remains unclear. Germline V lookup: CDR1 SGHTA, CDR2 FQGNSA. V shed 5 bases and J shed 3 bases, with 17 bases lying between them. CDR3 length: 16 residues. CDR3 in amino acids: CASSPAPTPSKNIQYF. In nucleotides, the CDR3 is TGTGCCAGCAGCCCAGCCCCTACCCCCAGCAAAAACATTCAGTACTTC.

This clonotype has only one observation. J is TRBJ2-1 and V is TRBV6-2 or TRBV6-3; 8 bases match TRBD1. Germline assignment: CDR1 MNHEY and CDR2 SVGEGT. Unmatched junction bases numbered 12, after V lost 4 bases and J lost 10 bases. The CDR3 sequence is 15 residues long. The CDR3 DNA reads as TGTGCCAGCAGTTTGACAGGACAGGGAGTGAACGAGCAGTTCTTC. This gives the protein CASSLTGQGVNEQFF.

The chain joins TRBV5-1 to TRBJ1-1; no definite D call. The germline CDR1 and CDR2 sequences are SGHRS and YFSETQ. The CDR3 is made up of 15 amino acids. The ends were cut back, 1 base at V and 1 base at J, with 11 bases in the middle. The CDR3: CASSLFGGGNTEAFF. The DNA for the CDR3 is TGCGCCAGCAGCTTGTTTGGAGGTGGGAACACTGAAGCTTTCTTT.

V is TRBV6-2 or TRBV6-3 and J is TRBJ2-3; the match to TRBD1 covers 8 bases. Per germline, CDR1 MNHEY and CDR2 SVGEGT. The CDR3 spans 12 residues. Germline trimming cut 6 bases from V and 6 bases from J; bases unmatched to any gene: 2. CDR3 coding DNA: TGTGCCAGCAGGACAGGGGCGGATACGCAGTATTTT. Residues: CASRTGADTQYF.